A selection of T cell receptor beta chains follows, all from one sample in a study of graft-versus-host responses after intestinal transplantation. The method was immunoSEQ multiplex PCR; TCRdb's version includes in-frame clones alone and lacks a portion of them. The table lists roughly 9,900 clones, roughly 94% of them singletons. The sequences come from PBMCs, collected 8 days after intestinal transplant. The receptor set was obtained from a human patient who received an intestinal transplant, so some T cells may come from the graft donor. CDR3s include the opening cysteine and the closing phenylalanine or tryptophan. A D gene is named only where the DNA matches it firmly.

J,V,D,DNA,CDR3
TRBJ2-7,TRBV5-6,TRBD1,TGTGCCAGCAGCGACGGGACAGGGATTCTCGAGCAGTACTTC,CASSDGTGILEQYF
TRBJ2-3,TRBV5-1,NA,TGCGCCAGCAGCTCGGACCTAAGCACAGATACGCAGTATTTT,CASSSDLSTDTQYF
TRBJ2-7,TRBV27,NA,TGTGCCAGCAGGGGGAAAGAGGTTCCCTACGAGCAGTACTTC,CASRGKEVPYEQYF
TRBJ2-1,TRBV28,NA,TGTGCCAGCAGTTCTACTAGCATGGATGAGCAGTTCTTC,CASSSTSMDEQFF
TRBJ1-1,TRBV19,NA,TGTGCCAGTAGTATTCCAGGCCTGAACACTGAAGCTTTCTTT,CASSIPGLNTEAFF
TRBJ1-1,TRBV27,NA,TGTGCCAGCAGTTGGTCGGTGGGATACACTGAAGCTTTCTTT,CASSWSVGYTEAFF
TRBJ2-7,TRBV18,NA,TGTGCCAGCTCACCAAATCGTGGCTACGAGCAGTACTTC,CASSPNRGYEQYF
TRBJ2-7,TRBV7-8,TRBD1,TGTGCCAGCAGCCTCGACAGGGGGCTATACGAGCAGTACTTC,CASSLDRGLYEQYF
TRBJ2-4,TRBV27,TRBD1,TGTGCCAGCAGTCCAGGACAGGGACTCGGCAAAAACATTCAGTACTTC,CASSPGQGLGKNIQYF
TRBJ2-2,TRBV10-1,NA,TGCGCCAGCAGTGACCCCCGGGGCACCGGGGAGCTGTTTTTT,CASSDPRGTGELFF
TRBJ2-7,TRBV19,NA,TGTGCCAGTAGTAGCCGGGACTTACTCTACGAGCAGTACTTC,CASSSRDLLYEQYF
TRBJ2-3,TRBV4-2,TRBD2,TGTGCCAGCAGCCAAAGACTAGCGGGGTTGGATACGCAGTATTTT,CASSQRLAGLDTQYF
TRBJ2-7,TRBV9,TRBD1,TGTGCCAGCAGCGTAGCTCAAGCCCCGGGACAGGGTTCCTACGAGCAGTACTTC,CASSVAQAPGQGSYEQYF
TRBJ2-1,TRBV6-5,NA,TGTGCCAGCAGTTCATTAGCGGTTAGCTCCTACAATGAGCAGTTCTTC,CASSSLAVSSYNEQFF
TRBJ2-5,TRBV11-2,NA,TGTGCCAGCAGCTTAGTATCGGGGACCCAGTACTTC,CASSLVSGTQYF
TRBJ2-5,TRBV5-1,NA,TGCGCCAGCAGACTTGCCGGACAAGAGACCCAGTACTTC,CASRLAGQETQYF